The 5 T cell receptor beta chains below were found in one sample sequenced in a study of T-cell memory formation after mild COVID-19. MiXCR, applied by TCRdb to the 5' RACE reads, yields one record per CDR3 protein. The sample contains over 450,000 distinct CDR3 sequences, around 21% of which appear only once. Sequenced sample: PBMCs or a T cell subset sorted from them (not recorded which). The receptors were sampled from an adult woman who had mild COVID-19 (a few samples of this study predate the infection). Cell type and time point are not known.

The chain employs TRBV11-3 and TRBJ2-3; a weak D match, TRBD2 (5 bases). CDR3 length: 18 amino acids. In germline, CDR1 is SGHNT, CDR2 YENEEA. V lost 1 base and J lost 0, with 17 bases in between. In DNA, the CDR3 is TGTGCCAGCAGCTTAGGCGACATTGCTAGCTTAAGCACAGATACGCAGTATTTT. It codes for CASSLGDIASLSTDTQYF.

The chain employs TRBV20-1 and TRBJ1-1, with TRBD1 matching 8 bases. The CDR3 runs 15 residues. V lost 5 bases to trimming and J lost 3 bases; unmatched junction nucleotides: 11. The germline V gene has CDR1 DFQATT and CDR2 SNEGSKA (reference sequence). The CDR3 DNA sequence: TGCAGTGCTGGACGGACAGGGAGGGGGGACACTGAAGCTTTCTTT. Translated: CSAGRTGRGDTEAFF.

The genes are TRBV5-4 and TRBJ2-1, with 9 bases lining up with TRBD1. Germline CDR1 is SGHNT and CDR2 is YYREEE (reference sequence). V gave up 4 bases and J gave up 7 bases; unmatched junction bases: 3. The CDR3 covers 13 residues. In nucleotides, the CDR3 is TGTGCCAGCAGCAAGGACAGGGGAAATGAGCAGTTCTTC. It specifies CASSKDRGNEQFF. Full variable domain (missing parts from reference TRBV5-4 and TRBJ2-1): ETGVTQSPTHLIKTRGQQVTLRCSSQSGHNTVSWYQQALGQGPQFIFQYYREEENGRGNFPPRFSGLQFPNYSSELNVNALELDDSALYLCASSKDRGNEQFFGPGTRLTVL.

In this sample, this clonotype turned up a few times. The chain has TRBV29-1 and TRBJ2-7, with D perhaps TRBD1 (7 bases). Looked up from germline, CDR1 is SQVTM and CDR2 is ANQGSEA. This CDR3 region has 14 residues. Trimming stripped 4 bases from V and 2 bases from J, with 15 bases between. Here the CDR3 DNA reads TGCAGCGTTGTGGAGGGGGCTATACCCTACGAGCAGTACTTC. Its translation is CSVVEGAIPYEQYF.

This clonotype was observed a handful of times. CDR3 coding DNA: TGTGCCAGCAGCGTAAATCCTAGCCCCACAGATACGCAGTATTTT. Encoded protein: CASSVNPSPTDTQYF. The rearrangement joins TRBV6-4 to TRBJ2-3; a weak D match, TRBD2 (5 bases). This CDR3 comprises 15 residues. Trimming cost V 6 bases and J 2 bases, with 15 bases left between them. CDR1 and CDR2 (germline): MRHNA, SNTAGT.